The rows below give T cell receptor beta chains drawn from one sample of a study of T cells in Graves' hyperthyroidism and ophthalmopathy. In TCRdb, the multiplex PCR reads were re-called with MiXCR into one record per CDR3 protein. This sample has approximately 640,000 distinct CDR3 sequences, with around a sixth found just once. Sequencing was done on a sample of blood. All receptors come from a man in his fifties with Graves' hyperthyroidism. Each CDR3 is given without its conserved first and last residue. A clone size is listed for some rows: how often the clone was seen (once, few, many), or a class if it is expanded.

CDR3 protein: ASSIVWDTGNQPQH
J gene: TRBJ1-5
clone size: few
V gene: TRBV19

CDR3 protein: ASSLPGQGMNEQY
J gene: TRBJ2-7
clone size: many
V gene: TRBV28

CDR3 protein: ASSLLDTVTYNEQF
J gene: TRBJ2-1
clone size: many
V gene: TRBV27

CDR3 protein: ASSVDGRRADEQF
J gene: TRBJ2-1
clone size: few
V gene: TRBV9

CDR3 protein: ASSDGRVFTDTQY
J gene: TRBJ2-3
clone size: many
V gene: TRBV2

CDR3 protein: ASTISQVSGNTIY
J gene: TRBJ1-3
clone size: few
V gene: TRBV2

CDR3 protein: ASSYYLAGGETQY
J gene: TRBJ2-5
clone size: many
V gene: TRBV6-2/TRBV6-3

CDR3 protein: ASLTSGSIYEQY
J gene: TRBJ2-7
clone size: many
V gene: TRBV28

CDR3 protein: ASRTGGSDNEQF
J gene: TRBJ2-1
clone size: many
V gene: TRBV6-1

CDR3 protein: AWSETNTDTQY
J gene: TRBJ2-3
clone size: NA
V gene: TRBV30

CDR3 protein: SARDRGGLAGELF
J gene: TRBJ2-2
clone size: NA
V gene: TRBV20-1

CDR3 protein: ASSFRAQNSYEQY
J gene: TRBJ2-7
clone size: many
V gene: TRBV7-9

CDR3 protein: SARGTPSSYEQY
J gene: TRBJ2-7
clone size: NA
V gene: TRBV20-1

CDR3 protein: ATGVTRRDSYEQY
J gene: TRBJ2-7
clone size: many
V gene: TRBV12-3/TRBV12-4

CDR3 protein: ASSLVRGVARGYT
J gene: TRBJ1-2
clone size: many
V gene: TRBV12-3/TRBV12-4

CDR3 protein: ASSILTGDTEAF
J gene: TRBJ1-1
clone size: many
V gene: TRBV19

CDR3 protein: ASSFGTYEETQY
J gene: TRBJ2-5
clone size: many
V gene: TRBV7-9

CDR3 protein: ASGLGDRVGETQY
J gene: TRBJ2-5
clone size: NA
V gene: TRBV12-3/TRBV12-4

CDR3 protein: ASSLGRANEKLF
J gene: TRBJ1-4
clone size: many
V gene: TRBV27

CDR3 protein: ASGIGNTEAF
J gene: TRBJ1-1
clone size: few
V gene: TRBV12-5

CDR3 protein: ASSLRTDLNTEAF
J gene: TRBJ1-1
clone size: few
V gene: TRBV28

CDR3 protein: ASSTPGASFTDTQY
J gene: TRBJ2-3
clone size: many
V gene: TRBV28

CDR3 protein: ASRTSATSTDTQY
J gene: TRBJ2-3
clone size: NA
V gene: TRBV27

CDR3 protein: ASGLMGNTEAF
J gene: TRBJ1-1
clone size: many
V gene: TRBV12-5

CDR3 protein: ASSPDGGPYEQY
J gene: TRBJ2-7
clone size: many
V gene: TRBV28

CDR3 protein: ASSPADGTYNEQF
J gene: TRBJ2-1
clone size: NA
V gene: TRBV7-9

CDR3 protein: ASRHQGQPNYGYT
J gene: TRBJ1-2
clone size: NA
V gene: TRBV6-2/TRBV6-3

CDR3 protein: SAIHPYGYT
J gene: TRBJ1-2
clone size: many
V gene: TRBV20-1

CDR3 protein: ASSLVQGISYEQY
J gene: TRBJ2-7
clone size: NA
V gene: TRBV5-1

CDR3 protein: ASSEIQGAAEAF
J gene: TRBJ1-1
clone size: NA
V gene: TRBV18

CDR3 protein: SARLAGPYNEQF
J gene: TRBJ2-1
clone size: many
V gene: TRBV20-1

CDR3 protein: SAKTRGRSYNEQF
J gene: TRBJ2-1
clone size: many
V gene: TRBV20-1

CDR3 protein: AISSNLGVRTDTQY
J gene: TRBJ2-3
clone size: few
V gene: TRBV10-3

CDR3 protein: SVEELLEETQY
J gene: TRBJ2-5
clone size: many
V gene: TRBV29-1

CDR3 protein: AIGGNAEAF
J gene: TRBJ1-1
clone size: NA
V gene: TRBV10-3

CDR3 protein: ASSQETGHLAEAF
J gene: TRBJ1-1
clone size: NA
V gene: TRBV4-3

CDR3 protein: ASSYSKNTEAF
J gene: TRBJ1-1
clone size: many
V gene: TRBV6-5

CDR3 protein: ASSALMTYEQY
J gene: TRBJ2-7
clone size: few
V gene: TRBV6-1

CDR3 protein: ASSEGTGAYGYT
J gene: TRBJ1-2
clone size: NA
V gene: TRBV2

CDR3 protein: ASSSHRDRSLQETQY
J gene: TRBJ2-5
clone size: NA
V gene: TRBV4-2